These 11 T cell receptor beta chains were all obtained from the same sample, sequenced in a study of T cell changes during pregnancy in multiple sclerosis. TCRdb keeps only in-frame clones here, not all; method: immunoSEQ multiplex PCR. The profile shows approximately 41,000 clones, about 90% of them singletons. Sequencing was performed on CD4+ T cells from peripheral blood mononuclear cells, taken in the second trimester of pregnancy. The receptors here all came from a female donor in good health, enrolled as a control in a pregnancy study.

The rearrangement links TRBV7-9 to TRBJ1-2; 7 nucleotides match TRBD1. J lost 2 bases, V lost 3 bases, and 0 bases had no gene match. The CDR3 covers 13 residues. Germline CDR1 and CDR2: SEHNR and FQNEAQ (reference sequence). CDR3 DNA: TGTGCCAGCAGCTTGGGACAGAACTATGGCTACACCTTC. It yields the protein CASSLGQNYGYTF.

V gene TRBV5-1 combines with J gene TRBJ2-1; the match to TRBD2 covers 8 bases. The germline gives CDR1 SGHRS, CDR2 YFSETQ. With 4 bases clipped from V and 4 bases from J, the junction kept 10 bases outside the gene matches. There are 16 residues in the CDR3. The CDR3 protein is CASSPSVVAGYNEQFF. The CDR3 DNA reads TGCGCCAGCAGCCCCAGCGTGGTAGCGGGGTACAATGAGCAGTTCTTC.

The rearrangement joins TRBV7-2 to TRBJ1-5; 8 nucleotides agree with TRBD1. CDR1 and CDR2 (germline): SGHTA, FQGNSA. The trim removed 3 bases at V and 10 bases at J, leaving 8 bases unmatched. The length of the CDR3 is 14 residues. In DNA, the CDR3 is TGTGCCAGCAGCTTTACAGGGGGGGTCCAACCCCAGCATTTT. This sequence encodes CASSFTGGVQPQHF. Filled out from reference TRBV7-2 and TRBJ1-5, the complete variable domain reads GAGVSQSPSNKVTEKGKDVELRCDPISGHTALYWYRQSLGQGLEFLIYFQGNSAPDKSGLPSDRFSAERTGGSVSTLTIQRTQQEDSAVYLCASSFTGGVQPQHFGDGTRLSIL.

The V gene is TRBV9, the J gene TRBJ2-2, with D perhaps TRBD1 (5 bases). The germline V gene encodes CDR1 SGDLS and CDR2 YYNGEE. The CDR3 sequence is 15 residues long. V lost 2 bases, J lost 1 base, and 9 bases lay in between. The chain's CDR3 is CASSVLTGNTGELFF. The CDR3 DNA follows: TGTGCCAGCAGCGTTTTAACAGGGAACACCGGGGAGCTGTTTTTT.

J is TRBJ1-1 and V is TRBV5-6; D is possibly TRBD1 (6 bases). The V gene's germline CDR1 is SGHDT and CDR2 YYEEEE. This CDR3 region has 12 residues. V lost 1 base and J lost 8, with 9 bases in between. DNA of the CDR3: TGTGCCAGCAGCTTGCCCGGGACAGAAGCTTTCTTT. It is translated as CASSLPGTEAFF. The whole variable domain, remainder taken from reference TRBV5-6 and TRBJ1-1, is DAGVTQSPTHLIKTRGQQVTLRCSPKSGHDTVSWYQQALGQGPQFIFQYYEEEERQRGNFPDRFSGHQFPNYSSELNVNALLLGDSALYLCASSLPGTEAFFGQGTRLTVV.

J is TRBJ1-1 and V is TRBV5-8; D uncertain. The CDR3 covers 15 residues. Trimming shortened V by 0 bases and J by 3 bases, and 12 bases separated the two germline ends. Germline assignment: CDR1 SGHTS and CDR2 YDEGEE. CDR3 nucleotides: TGTGCCAGCAGCTTGGGGATAAAGAGGGACACTGAAGCTTTCTTT. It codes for CASSLGIKRDTEAFF.

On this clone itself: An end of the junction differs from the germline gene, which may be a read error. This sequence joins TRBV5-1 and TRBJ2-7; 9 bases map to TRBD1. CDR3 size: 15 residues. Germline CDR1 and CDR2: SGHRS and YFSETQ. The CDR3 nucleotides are TGCGCCAGCAGTTTGGGGACAGGGAATAGGTACGAGCAGTACTTC. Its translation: CASSLGTGNRYEQYF. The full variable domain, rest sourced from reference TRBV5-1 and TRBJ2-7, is KAGVTQTPRYLIKTRGQQVTLSCSPISGHRSVSWYQQTPGQGLQFLFEYFSETQRNKGNFPGRFSGRQFSNSRSEMNVSTLELGDSALYLCASSLGTGNRYEQYFGPGTRLTVT.

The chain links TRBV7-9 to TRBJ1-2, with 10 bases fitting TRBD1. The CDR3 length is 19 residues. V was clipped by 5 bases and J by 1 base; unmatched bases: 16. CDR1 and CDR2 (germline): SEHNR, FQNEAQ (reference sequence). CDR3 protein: CASSPTPGTGEVYNYGYTF. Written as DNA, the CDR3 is TGTGCCAGCAGCCCTACACCCGGGACAGGGGAAGTTTATAACTATGGCTACACCTTC.

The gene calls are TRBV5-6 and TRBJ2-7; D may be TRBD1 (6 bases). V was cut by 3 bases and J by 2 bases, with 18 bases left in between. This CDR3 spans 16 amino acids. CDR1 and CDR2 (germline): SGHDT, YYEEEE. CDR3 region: CASSSFGQGRPYEQYF. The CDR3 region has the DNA TGTGCCAGCAGCTCCTTTGGGCAGGGGCGACCCTACGAGCAGTACTTC. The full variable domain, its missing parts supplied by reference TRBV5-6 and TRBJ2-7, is DAGVTQSPTHLIKTRGQQVTLRCSPKSGHDTVSWYQQALGQGPQFIFQYYEEEERQRGNFPDRFSGHQFPNYSSELNVNALLLGDSALYLCASSSFGQGRPYEQYFGPGTRLTVT.

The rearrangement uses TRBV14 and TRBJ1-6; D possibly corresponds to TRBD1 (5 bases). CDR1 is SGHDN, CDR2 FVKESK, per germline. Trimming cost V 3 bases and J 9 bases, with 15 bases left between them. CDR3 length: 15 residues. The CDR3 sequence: CASSQKTVPGSPLHF. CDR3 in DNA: TGTGCCAGCAGCCAGAAGACAGTCCCGGGTTCACCCCTCCACTTT.

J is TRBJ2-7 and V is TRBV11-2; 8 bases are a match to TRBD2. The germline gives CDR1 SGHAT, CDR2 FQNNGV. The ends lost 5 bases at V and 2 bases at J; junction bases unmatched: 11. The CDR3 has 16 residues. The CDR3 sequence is CASSPYFSGDTYEQYF. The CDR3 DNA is TGTGCCAGCAGCCCCTACTTTAGCGGGGATACCTACGAGCAGTACTTC.